The 21 T cell receptor beta chains given below trace back to one sample, sequenced in a study of CD8 T cells in ankylosing spondylitis. TCRdb passed the 5' RACE reads through MiXCR, listing each CDR3 protein once. The sample consists of about 270,000 distinct CDR3 sequences, under 35% of them appearing once. Source material: blood, either unsorted or a sorted T cell fraction (not recorded which). These receptor sequences come from a male donor with ankylosing spondylitis or in good health (not recorded which).

This clonotype occurred a few times. CDR3 region: CASSKASGGFQETQYF. In DNA, the CDR3 is TGTGCCAGTAGTAAAGCAAGCGGGGGCTTCCAAGAGACCCAGTACTTC. The rearrangement links TRBV19 to TRBJ2-5, with 8 nucleotides matching TRBD2. Germline V gene data show CDR1 as LNHDA and CDR2 as SQIVND (reference sequence). This CDR3 is built from 16 residues. With V trimmed by 4 bases and J by 1 base, 8 bases remained unmatched. Combining the CDR3 with reference TRBV19 and TRBJ2-5 gives the whole variable domain DGGITQSPKYLFRKEGQNVTLSCEQNLNHDAMYWYRQDPGQGLRLIYYSQIVNDFQKGDIAEGYSVSREKKESFPLTVTSAQKNPTAFYLCASSKASGGFQETQYFGPGTRLLVL.

V is TRBV5-1 and J is TRBJ2-1; 7 bases fit TRBD2. This CDR3 comprises 15 residues. Trimming removed 4 bases from V and 8 bases from J; junction bases left unmatched: 12. Germline V gene sequence: CDR1 SGHRS, CDR2 YFSETQ. Here the CDR3 DNA reads TGCGCCAGCAGCCCTGAGTCCGGGGGGATCTATGAGCAGTTCTTC. This sequence encodes CASSPESGGIYEQFF.

The V call is TRBV28, the J call TRBJ1-1; D not resolved. The CDR3 length is 14 residues. The V end was cut by 8 bases, the J end by 2 bases, with 15 bases between. Germline V gives CDR1 MDHEN, CDR2 SYDVKM. CDR3 residues: CASGSYRRNTEAFF. In DNA, the CDR3 is TGTGCCAGCGGTTCGTACCGCAGAAACACTGAAGCTTTCTTT.

This clonotype was seen more than once but under ten times. The genes are TRBV4-2 and TRBJ2-3; possible D gene TRBD1, 6 bases. Germline CDR1 and CDR2: LGHNA and YNFKEQ. The CDR3 loop spans 17 amino acids. Between the trimmed V and J ends, which lost 1 base and 2 bases, there was a span of 16 bases. The CDR3 DNA sequence: TGTGCCAGCAGCCAAGGGTTCAGGGGAGACTTCACAGATACGCAGTATTTT. Translated, it gives CASSQGFRGDFTDTQYF.

The chain is built from TRBV20-1 and TRBJ2-7, with no clear D. Germline loops: CDR1 DFQATT, CDR2 SNEGSKA (reference sequence). The CDR3 consists of 12 residues. Trimming removed 2 bases at V and 7 bases at J, with 12 bases between. The CDR3: CSARHLLGEQYF. For the CDR3, the DNA is TGCAGTGCTAGACATCTCCTGGGTGAGCAGTACTTC.

The V call is TRBV7-2, the J call TRBJ2-2; tentative D call: TRBD2 (5 bases). The germline CDR1 and CDR2 sequences are SGHTA and FQGNSA. Trimming took off 1 base at V and 3 bases at J, with 6 bases between the two ends. The CDR3 length is 14 residues. In nucleotides, the CDR3 is TGTGCCAGCAGCTTAGTCGGGGACACCGGGGAGCTGTTTTTT. Translation gives CASSLVGDTGELFF.

CDR3 in amino acids: CASSPAFSYEQYF. The CDR3 region has the DNA TGTGCCAGCAGCCCGGCCTTCTCCTACGAGCAGTACTTC. The V call is TRBV12-3 or TRBV12-4, the J call TRBJ2-7; no firm D call. CDR3 size: 13 residues. V was cut by 6 bases and J by 0 bases, with 9 bases left in between.

This CDR3 is CASSLGDRANYGYTF. The CDR3 nucleotides are TGTGCCAGCAGCTTAGGGGACAGGGCGAACTATGGCTACACCTTC. V and J are TRBV11-2 and TRBJ1-2, with 9 bases that match TRBD1. CDR3 length: 15 amino acids. Germline CDR1 SGHAT, CDR2 FQNNGV. V was pared by 1 base and J by 2 bases, with 2 bases of the junction left unmatched.

This sequence joins TRBV20-1 and TRBJ1-1; 7 nucleotides line up with TRBD1. Germline loops: CDR1 DFQATT, CDR2 SNEGSKA (reference sequence). V lost 5 bases to trimming and J lost 4 bases; unmatched junction nucleotides: 10. The CDR3 runs 14 residues. The CDR3 sequence is CSADWDRWGTEAFF. CDR3 coding DNA: TGCAGTGCTGATTGGGACAGATGGGGCACTGAAGCTTTCTTT.

The chain carries TRBV10-3 and TRBJ1-3; 8 nucleotides align to TRBD1. Germline CDR1 is ENHRY and CDR2 is SYGVKD. There are 12 residues in the CDR3. Germline trimming cut 6 bases from V and 8 bases from J; bases unmatched to any gene: 3. The CDR3 sequence: CAIRGQGDTIYF. The CDR3, as DNA: TGTGCCATCAGAGGACAGGGAGACACCATATATTTT.

A few counts support this clonotype. This chain joins TRBV7-2 and TRBJ2-1, with a weak D call TRBD2 (5 bases). The CDR3 has 11 residues. The germline CDR1 and CDR2 sequences are SGHTA and FQGNSA. V was shortened by 2 bases and J by 10 bases, with 6 bases between the two germline ends. CDR3 residues: CASSLTGEQFF. In DNA form, the CDR3 reads TGTGCCAGCAGCTTAACGGGGGAGCAGTTCTTC.

This clonotype was seen a handful of times. This chain joins TRBV14 and TRBJ2-3; D ambiguous. CDR3 length: 16 residues. The germline V gene encodes CDR1 SGHDN and CDR2 FVKESK. V lost 1 base and J lost 2, with 13 bases in between. The CDR3 DNA reads as TGTGCCAGCAGCCAAGGGCTTAGGGCCTTCACAGATACGCAGTATTTT. Translation gives CASSQGLRAFTDTQYF.

This clonotype appeared a few times. This chain connects TRBV6-5 to TRBJ2-7; D is perhaps TRBD2 (5 bases). Trimming shortened V by 5 bases and J by 6 bases, and 11 bases separated the two germline ends. The CDR3 totals 12 residues. Per the germline V gene, CDR1 is MNHEY and CDR2 is SVGAGI. CDR3 nucleotides: TGTGCCAGCAGTCGCTCCGGAGGCGAGCAGTACTTC. Encoded protein: CASSRSGGEQYF.

The genes are TRBV6-5 and TRBJ2-5, with D possibly TRBD1 on 6 matching bases. Trimming took off 4 bases at V and 4 bases at J, with 13 bases between the two ends. The CDR3 runs 14 residues. The germline V gene has CDR1 MNHEY and CDR2 SVGAGI. This chain's CDR3 is CASSLGGRVETQYF. DNA of the CDR3: TGTGCCAGCAGTTTAGGGGGTAGGGTAGAGACCCAGTACTTC.

The J gene is TRBJ1-6, the V gene TRBV30; D remains ambiguous. CDR1 GTSNPN and CDR2 SVGIG come from the germline V gene (reference sequence). There are 12 residues in the CDR3. V lost 1 base and J lost 9, with 7 bases in between. CDR3 sequence reads: CAWSGKGSPLHF. CDR3 nucleotides: TGTGCCTGGAGTGGAAAGGGTTCACCCCTCCACTTT.

The chain is built from TRBV6-5 and TRBJ1-2, with TRBD1 as a possible D gene (6 bases). Germline-derived CDR1 and CDR2 are MNHEY and SVGAGI. V was shortened by 6 bases and J by 7 bases, with 24 bases between the two germline ends. The CDR3 totals 16 residues. The CDR3 sequence is CASSYAGGAAPGGYTF. As DNA, the CDR3 is TGTGCCAGCAGCTACGCCGGGGGGGCAGCACCGGGTGGCTACACCTTC.

DNA of the CDR3: TGTGCCAGCAGCCAGGACAGAGCCTACAATGAGCAGTTCTTC. Amino acids: CASSQDRAYNEQFF. The chain has TRBV12-3 or TRBV12-4 and TRBJ2-1; TRBD1 might be the D (6 bases). V lost 6 bases and J lost 2, with 11 bases in between. The CDR3 spans 14 residues.

The chain is built from TRBV12-3 or TRBV12-4 and TRBJ2-7, with no clear D. V was clipped by 4 bases and J by 5 bases, with 15 bases between them. CDR3 length: 14 amino acids. The CDR3 DNA reads as TGTGCCAGCAGTTCCGGCATGGATGCCGACGAGCAGTACTTC. Translating gives CASSSGMDADEQYF.

This clonotype has a handful of counts. The chain couples TRBV29-1 to TRBJ2-4; 9 bases match TRBD1. The V segment lost 5 bases and the J segment 3 bases; nucleotides outside the gene matches: 8. There are 15 residues in the CDR3. Per the germline V gene, CDR1 is SQVTM and CDR2 is ANQGSEA. In DNA form, the CDR3 reads TGCAGCGTTACGGCCCGGGACAGGGTCAAAAACATTCAGTACTTC. Its translation: CSVTARDRVKNIQYF.

The chain has TRBV6-1 and TRBJ1-3; no reliable D call. This CDR3 is 18 amino acids long. Trimming took off 6 bases at V and 2 bases at J, with 23 bases between the two ends. Germline CDR1 and CDR2: MNHNS and SASEGT. The chain's CDR3 is CASSRRPPTTFTGNTIYF. The CDR3 DNA reads TGTGCCAGCAGCCGAAGGCCTCCAACCACCTTCACTGGAAACACCATATATTTT.

The chain employs TRBV5-1 and TRBJ2-7; unclear D gene. This CDR3 has 14 residues. Trimming cost V 4 bases and J 4 bases, with 15 bases left between them. CDR1 is SGHRS and CDR2 is YFSETQ in the germline V gene. CDR3 nucleotide sequence: TGCGCCAGCAGCAATGGCAGGTCAACGTACGAGCAGTACTTC. The encoded protein is CASSNGRSTYEQYF.